Following are 5 T cell receptor beta chains from one sample sequenced in a study of blood T cell repertoires in COVID-19. Generated by immunoSEQ multiplex PCR, the TCRdb table keeps only in-frame clones and is missing some. The sample holds over 150,000 clones, about 79% seen once. Material: peripheral blood. The receptors shown here come from a woman aged 70-85 years with acute or convalescent COVID-19.

CDR3 region: CASSSRRTGEYDEQYF. The CDR3 coding sequence is TGCGCCAGCAGTTCTCGCAGGACAGGGGAATATGACGAGCAGTACTTC. The chain is built from TRBV10-2 and TRBJ2-7; 9 bases fit TRBD1. From germline, CDR1 is WSHSY and CDR2 SAAADI. This CDR3 spans 16 amino acids. V was pared by 5 bases and J by 5 bases, with 13 bases of the junction left unmatched.

This clone was seen a few times. The genes are TRBV7-6 and TRBJ2-7; unclear D gene. This CDR3 contains 16 residues. Looked up from germline, CDR1 is SGHVS and CDR2 is FNYEAQ. The V end was cut by 5 bases, the J end by 6 bases, with 23 bases between. CDR3 nucleotide sequence: TGTGCCAGCAGCCAATTGTCTAGGCGGCCTACGGGCGAGCAGTACTTC. It codes for CASSQLSRRPTGEQYF.

The rearrangement joins TRBV7-8 to TRBJ2-1; 8 nucleotides agree with TRBD2. CDR3 length equals 18 residues. V trimming: 3 bases; J trimming: 5 bases; junction bases outside the gene matches: 15. Germline V gene sequence: CDR1 SGHVS, CDR2 FQNEAQ. The chain's CDR3 is CASSLAPRGSGSHNEQFF. CDR3 nucleotides: TGTGCCAGCAGCTTGGCCCCACGTGGGAGCGGGAGTCACAATGAGCAGTTCTTC.

The V and J genes are TRBV2 and TRBJ2-3, with a weak D call TRBD1 (6 bases). Deletions cut 6 bases from V and 0 bases from J, with 16 bases between. This CDR3 has 16 amino acids. The germline V gene encodes CDR1 SNHLY and CDR2 FYNNEI. The CDR3, as DNA: TGTGCCAGCAGCCAACGGGACACACCTAGCACAGATACGCAGTATTTT. It yields the protein CASSQRDTPSTDTQYF.

The CDR3: CASRTPGDHGYTF. DNA for the CDR3: TGTGCCAGCAGGACACCAGGGGACCACGGCTACACCTTC. This chain joins TRBV6-5 and TRBJ1-2; D possibly corresponds to TRBD1 (6 bases). CDR3 length: 13 residues. The germline V and J ends were trimmed by 6 bases and 8 bases, with 16 bases remaining between them. Germline V gives CDR1 MNHEY, CDR2 SVGAGI.